Shown below are 23 T cell receptor beta chains from a single sample sequenced in a study of cytomegalovirus exposure and HLA in healthy donors. The PCR was carried out with 60 Vbeta primers and 13 Jbeta primers. Clones were read by immunoSEQ multiplex PCR, and TCRdb kept only the in-frame ones, dropping some. The profile shows some 200,000 clones, roughly 89% of them singletons. Material for sequencing was PBMCs. The source is a woman younger than 30 in good health and CMV-seronegative.

The rearrangement uses TRBV30 and TRBJ2-1; the match to TRBD1 covers 7 bases. Germline V gene data show CDR1 as GTSNPN and CDR2 as SVGIG (reference sequence). The CDR3 runs to 13 residues. Trimming removed 5 bases from V and 6 bases from J; junction bases left unmatched: 7. For the CDR3, the DNA is TGTGCCTGGGAAAGACAGGGACCCAATGAGCAGTTCTTC. It is translated as CAWERQGPNEQFF. Based on the CDR3 plus reference TRBV30 and TRBJ2-1, the full variable domain is SQTIHQWPATLVQPVGSPLSLECTVEGTSNPNLYWYRQAAGRGLQLLFYSVGIGQISSEVPQNLSASRPQDRQFILSSKKLLLSDSGFYLCAWERQGPNEQFFGPGTRLTVL.

This rearrangement joins TRBV11-2 to TRBJ1-6; the D gene is possibly TRBD1 (6 bases). The V and J ends lost 2 bases and 10 bases respectively, with 15 bases between them. Germline V lookup: CDR1 SGHAT, CDR2 FQNNGV. The CDR3 loop spans 15 amino acids. Here the CDR3 reads CASSLRGTGKSPLHF. CDR3 DNA: TGTGCCAGCAGCTTAAGAGGCACAGGGAAATCACCCCTCCACTTT. Looking up the rest from reference TRBV11-2 and TRBJ1-6 gives the full variable domain: EAGVAQSPRYKIIEKRQSVAFWCNPISGHATLYWYQQILGQGPKLLIQFQNNGVVDDSQLPKDRFSAERLKGVDSTLKIQPAKLEDSAVYLCASSLRGTGKSPLHFGNGTRLTVT.

The chain recombines TRBV11-3 with TRBJ2-5, with TRBD1 matching over 7 bases. The CDR3 is made up of 14 amino acids. The J segment lost 4 bases and the V segment lost 4 bases, leaving 6 bases of the junction unmatched. Per germline, CDR1 SGHNT and CDR2 YENEEA. CDR3 DNA sequence: TGTGCCAGCAGCTGGGGACAGAGCCCAGAGACCCAGTACTTC. Its protein product is CASSWGQSPETQYF. The full variable domain, rest sourced from reference TRBV11-3 and TRBJ2-5, is EAGVVQSPRYKIIEKKQPVAFWCNPISGHNTLYWYLQNLGQGPELLIRYENEEAVDDSQLPKDRFSAERLKGVDSTLKIQPAELGDSAVYLCASSWGQSPETQYFGPGTRLLVL.

The chain recombines TRBV7-2 with TRBJ1-5, with a tentative D call TRBD1 (5 bases). In germline, CDR1 is SGHTA, CDR2 FQGNSA. The CDR3 loop spans 13 amino acids. V dropped 6 bases and J dropped 5 bases, with 11 bases sitting between them. CDR3 nucleotide sequence: TGTGCCAGCAGTATCAGGGTGGATCAGCCCCAGCATTTT. This encodes CASSIRVDQPQHF.

V and J are TRBV19 and TRBJ1-5; perhaps TRBD1 as D (5 bases). The length of the CDR3 is 20 residues. V lost 6 bases to trimming and J lost 1 base, with 28 bases between them. Germline V gene lookup returns CDR1 LNHDA and CDR2 SQIVND (reference sequence). In DNA form, the CDR3 reads TGTGCCAGTAGCACCGTCACGTTCAATCGGGGGACCAGCAGCAATCAGCCCCAGCATTTT. Its translation is CASSTVTFNRGTSSNQPQHF. Looking up the rest from reference TRBV19 and TRBJ1-5 gives the full variable domain: DGGITQSPKYLFRKEGQNVTLSCEQNLNHDAMYWYRQDPGQGLRLIYYSQIVNDFQKGDIAEGYSVSREKKESFPLTVTSAQKNPTAFYLCASSTVTFNRGTSSNQPQHFGDGTRLSIL.

CDR3 residues: CASSFPGQGIHEQYF. CDR3 sequence (DNA): TGTGCCAGCAGCTTTCCCGGACAGGGTATTCACGAGCAGTACTTC. The chain recombines TRBV5-5 with TRBJ2-7, with 8 bases that match TRBD1. With V trimmed by 2 bases and J by 5 bases, 9 bases remained unmatched. The CDR3 extends over 15 amino acids. Germline V CDR1 and CDR2: SGHKS, YYEKEE (reference sequence).

The rearrangement links TRBV10-1 to TRBJ2-2, with D possibly being TRBD2 (6 bases). V lost 2 bases and J 6 bases, leaving 13 bases between the germline ends. This CDR3 spans 15 amino acids. Germline values: CDR1 WNHNN, CDR2 SYGVQD (reference sequence). The DNA for the CDR3 is TGCGCCAGCAGTGAGCGGAGGGAGGCTTCCGGGGAGCTGTTTTTT. Protein: CASSERREASGELFF.

The chain joins TRBV10-3 to TRBJ2-3; 11 nucleotides line up with TRBD2. The CDR3 runs 15 residues. The V gene end was trimmed by 7 bases and the J gene end by 2 bases; junction bases not matched to a gene: 5. Germline values: CDR1 ENHRY, CDR2 SYGVKD. CDR3 nucleotide sequence: TGTGCCATCACCCAACTAGCGGGGGCCACAGATACGCAGTATTTT. This sequence encodes CAITQLAGATDTQYF.

The chain recombines TRBV7-7 with TRBJ2-5; TRBD1 might be the D (5 bases). Trimming cost V 2 bases and J 4 bases, with 17 bases left between them. The CDR3 extends over 16 amino acids. Germline CDR1 is SSHAT and CDR2 is FNYEAQ (reference sequence). CDR3 residues: CASSLSGARSGETQYF. DNA for the CDR3: TGTGCCAGCAGCTTATCTGGGGCCCGGAGTGGAGAGACCCAGTACTTC.

The chain carries TRBV13 and TRBJ1-2; D unresolved. V lost 2 bases, J lost 8 bases, and 24 bases lay in between. CDR3 length equals 17 residues. The germline V gene has CDR1 PRHDT and CDR2 FYEKMQ (reference sequence). CDR3 region: CASSLSSGLAAQYGYTF. DNA for the CDR3: TGTGCCAGCAGCTTAAGCTCGGGGTTGGCAGCTCAGTACGGCTACACCTTC.

The V and J genes are TRBV19 and TRBJ1-2; no clear D. The CDR3 is 12 residues long. Trimming shortened V by 6 bases and J by 5 bases, and 10 bases separated the two germline ends. Germline-derived CDR1 and CDR2 are LNHDA and SQIVND (reference sequence). CDR3 residues: CASRTYSYGYTF. The CDR3 DNA reads TGTGCCAGTAGGACATACAGTTATGGCTACACCTTC.

The chain joins TRBV6-5 to TRBJ1-1, with TRBD1 identical over 7 bases. V trimming: 5 bases; J trimming: 7 bases; junction bases outside the gene matches: 7. Germline CDR1 reads MNHEY; CDR2 reads SVGAGI. The CDR3 sequence is 13 residues long. CDR3 nucleotides: TGTGCCAGCAGTCAACTTACAGGGGTTGAAGCTTTCTTT. Its translation is CASSQLTGVEAFF.

The chain recombines TRBV5-4 with TRBJ2-7; D gene ambiguous. Trimming removed 3 bases at V and 1 base at J, with 14 bases between. The CDR3 has 15 amino acids. From germline, CDR1 is SGHNT and CDR2 YYREEE (reference sequence). CDR3 coding DNA: TGTGCCAGCAGCTCCGGCCTGATGGAGTCCTACGAGCAGTACTTC. Protein product: CASSSGLMESYEQYF. The full variable domain, in which reference TRBV5-4 and TRBJ2-7 provide the parts outside the CDR3, is ETGVTQSPTHLIKTRGQQVTLRCSSQSGHNTVSWYQQALGQGPQFIFQYYREEENGRGNFPPRFSGLQFPNYSSELNVNALELDDSALYLCASSSGLMESYEQYFGPGTRLTVT.

This clone appeared once. The chain has TRBV27 and TRBJ1-5; TRBD1 matches 7 bases. This CDR3 region has 14 residues. Germline CDR1 reads MNHEY; CDR2 reads SMNVEV (reference sequence). The J segment lost 4 bases and the V segment lost 8 bases, leaving 8 bases of the junction unmatched. The chain's CDR3 is CASGLTGMNQPQHF. CDR3 nucleotide sequence: TGTGCCAGCGGACTGACAGGGATGAATCAGCCCCAGCATTTT.

The V gene is TRBV11-3, the J gene TRBJ2-2; 12 nucleotides match TRBD2. There are 16 residues in the CDR3. Germline V lookup: CDR1 SGHNT, CDR2 YENEEA. Unmatched junction bases numbered 2, after V lost 4 bases and J lost 2 bases. CDR3 DNA: TGTGCCAGCAGCTCCGGACTAGCGGGAAACACCGGGGAGCTGTTTTTT. It encodes CASSSGLAGNTGELFF.

This clone is a singleton in its sample. CDR3: CASSIGGRDGNEQFF. The CDR3 bases are TGTGCCAGTAGTATCGGCGGGAGGGATGGCAATGAGCAGTTCTTC. This chain uses TRBV19 with TRBJ2-1, with 9 positions matching TRBD2. Germline lookup yields CDR1 LNHDA and CDR2 SQIVND (reference sequence). The CDR3 runs to 15 residues. The V and J ends lost 3 bases and 6 bases, in that order; junction bases with no gene match: 6.

The sample holds one count of this clone. This chain uses TRBV9 with TRBJ2-2; 12 nucleotides align to TRBD2. The CDR3 has 15 amino acids. CDR1 and CDR2 from the germline V gene are SGDLS and YYNGEE. V gave up 3 bases and J gave up 6 bases; unmatched junction bases: 3. CDR3 sequence reads: CASSDRLAGAGELFF. Here the CDR3 DNA reads TGTGCCAGCAGCGACCGACTAGCGGGAGCCGGGGAGCTGTTTTTT.

The chain has TRBV27 and TRBJ2-5; the D gene could be TRBD1 or TRBD2 (6 bases each). Near its end, the DNA agrees better with TRBJ2-7, so the J call may be wrong. The CDR3 spans 13 residues. Germline-derived CDR1 and CDR2 are MNHEY and SMNVEV (reference sequence). The CDR3 DNA sequence: TGTGCCAGCAGGCAAAGGGGGGACTACGAGCAGTACTTC. It specifies CASRQRGDYEQYF.

V gene TRBV9 combines with J gene TRBJ2-1, with TRBD1 as a possible D gene (6 bases). V was clipped by 3 bases and J by 10 bases, with 14 bases between them. This CDR3 has 13 amino acids. Germline CDR1 is SGDLS and CDR2 is YYNGEE. CDR3 loop: CASSADSGTEQFF. DNA of the CDR3: TGTGCCAGCAGCGCCGATTCCGGGACAGAGCAGTTCTTC.

The chain couples TRBV7-8 to TRBJ2-7; D might be TRBD1 (7 bases). This CDR3 is 16 amino acids long. The V gene's germline CDR1 is SGHVS and CDR2 FQNEAQ. The V and J ends lost 5 bases and 3 bases respectively, with 20 bases between them. The CDR3 protein is CASSPLGGTDNYEQYF. As DNA, the CDR3 is TGTGCCAGCAGCCCACTAGGAGGGACAGATAACTACGAGCAGTACTTC.

This clone has just a few counts. V gene TRBV2 combines with J gene TRBJ1-2; D possibly corresponds to TRBD1 (6 bases). The germline V gene has CDR1 SNHLY and CDR2 FYNNEI. V lost 4 bases and J lost 6, with 15 bases in between. This CDR3 has 14 amino acids. The CDR3 is CASSATRTVDGYTF. CDR3 DNA: TGTGCCAGCAGTGCTACTCGGACAGTAGATGGCTACACCTTC. Variable domain in full (rest from reference TRBV2 and TRBJ1-2): EPEVTQTPSHQVTQMGQEVILRCVPISNHLYFYWYRQILGQKVEFLVSFYNNEISEKSEIFDDQFSVERPDGSNFTLKIRSTKLEDSAMYFCASSATRTVDGYTFGSGTRLTVV.

This chain uses TRBV30 with TRBJ1-3; 7 bases fit TRBD1. J lost 2 bases, V lost 5 bases, and 3 bases had no gene match. In germline, CDR1 is GTSNPN, CDR2 SVGIG (reference sequence). The CDR3 is 13 amino acids. CDR3 sequence reads: CAWAGGAGNTIYF. Here the CDR3 DNA reads TGTGCCTGGGCAGGGGGTGCTGGAAACACCATATATTTT.

The table lists this clone with a count of one. The same CDR3 arises from other DNA sequences in this sample as well. The J gene is TRBJ2-7, the V gene TRBV5-6; D gene uncertain. The germline V gene encodes CDR1 SGHDT and CDR2 YYEEEE. Trimming took off 0 bases at V and 0 bases at J, with 7 bases between the two ends. This CDR3 has 14 residues. The CDR3 sequence is CASSLGRSSYEQYF. The CDR3 DNA sequence: TGTGCCAGCAGCTTGGGCAGAAGCTCCTACGAGCAGTACTTC.